This T cell receptor (beta chain) was captured in a study of blood T cell repertoires in COVID-19. Looking at the study overall: Acute and convalescent COVID-19 samples came from the United States, Italy and Spain.

V shed 4 bases and J 0 bases; nucleotides not matched to a gene: 3. The CDR3 extends over 15 amino acids. Looked up from germline, CDR1 is SGHRS and CDR2 is YFSETQ. Measured with immunoSEQ multiplex PCR; TCRdb has only the in-frame clones, and not every one. The data contain some 260,000 clones, roughly nine tenths of them singletons. Concerning this clone: Additional DNA sequences in this sample encode the identical CDR3.

This chain links TRBV5-1 with TRBJ1-5, with TRBD1 identical over 8 bases. Sequences were obtained from peripheral blood. This TCR was sampled from a man between 18 and 35 years old with active or convalescent COVID-19. The chain's CDR3 is CASSPGTGSNQPQHF. For the CDR3, the DNA is TGCGCCAGCAGCCCCGGGACAGGTAGCAATCAGCCCCAGCATTTT.